This TCR beta chain comes out of a study of shared clonotypes between healthy human individuals. Broader study findings: There were few donors, and this limited the genetic and exposure-history diversity represented. Naive subsets typically showed greater estimated richness than memory subsets. Several donors showed sharing of approximately 5% of naive CD4 clonotypes. Blood was the only sampled material, and tissue repertoires likely differ.

Clones were sequenced by immunoSEQ multiplex PCR, and TCRdb holds only the in-frame ones, with some missing. The data hold more than 500,000 clones, with around 96% observed a single time. The naive CD8 fraction comprised CD45RO-negative cells positively selected for CCR7 and excluded terminally differentiated effector memory CD45RA+ cells. For this clone: Its antigen is unidentified.

In germline, CDR1 is MNHEY, CDR2 SMNVEV (reference sequence). The CDR3 length is 15 residues. The genes are TRBV27 and TRBJ2-5; D gene uncertain. Gene TRBJ2-7 matches the end of the DNA better, so the J call may be wrong. Material: naive CD8+ T cells sorted from blood. This receptor was taken from a woman aged 30 to 39 in good health. CDR3 sequence reads: CASSLLTEISYEQYF. DNA for the CDR3: TGTGCCAGCAGTTTATTAACCGAAATCTCCTACGAGCAGTACTTC.